Listed below are T cell receptor beta chains from one sample, sequenced in a study of blood T cell repertoires in COVID-19. Sequenced by immunoSEQ multiplex PCR; TCRdb stores in-frame clones only, minus some. This table holds about 240,000 clones, roughly 82% found once. The sequenced material came from peripheral blood. All receptors come from an elderly man with acute or convalescent COVID-19. Each CDR3 is given with its conserved first and last residue. Fields, in order: clone size, D gene, J gene, V gene, CDR3 protein, CDR3 DNA. A D gene is named only where the DNA matches it firmly. Clone size is stated in some rows and not others, as once, few, many or a class when expanded.

-	TRBD2	TRBJ2-7	TRBV7-2	CASSTRLAGSYEQYF	TGTGCCAGCAGCACCCGACTAGCGGGTTCCTACGAGCAGTACTTC
-	-	TRBJ1-1	TRBV6-5	CASSSSAEAFF	TGTGCCAGCAGTTCCAGCGCGGAAGCTTTCTTT
-	TRBD2	TRBJ2-1	TRBV19	CASSISTSGRGNEQFF	TGTGCCAGTAGTATTTCTACTAGCGGGAGGGGGAATGAGCAGTTCTTC
few	-	TRBJ1-1	TRBV28	CASSPGERGAFF	TGTGCCAGCAGTCCAGGGGAACGAGGGGCTTTCTTT
-	-	TRBJ1-1	TRBV24-1	CATSGGGGTEAFF	TGTGCCACCAGTGGTGGGGGCGGCACTGAAGCTTTCTTT
-	TRBD2	TRBJ2-3	TRBV20-1	CSASRLAGATDTQYF	TGCAGTGCTAGTAGGCTAGCGGGAGCCACAGATACGCAGTATTTT
once	TRBD1	TRBJ2-5	TRBV18	CASSPDRAKTQYF	TGTGCCAGCTCACCGGACAGGGCAAAGACCCAGTACTTC
-	-	TRBJ1-4	TRBV7-2	CASSLAGTPGEKLFF	TGTGCCAGCAGCTTAGCAGGGACACCGGGGGAAAAACTGTTTTTT
-	-	TRBJ1-5	TRBV18	CASSPTRANQPQHF	TGTGCCAGCTCACCAACGCGGGCAAATCAGCCCCAGCATTTT
-	-	TRBJ1-5	TRBV6-6	CASRPPGTLEVQPQHF	TGTGCCAGCAGGCCCCCCGGGACTTTAGAGGTGCAGCCCCAGCATTTT
-	TRBD1	TRBJ1-2	TRBV28	CASSLPGQLNYGYTF	TGTGCCAGCAGTTTACCGGGACAGCTCAACTATGGCTACACCTTC
few	-	TRBJ2-2	TRBV12-3/TRBV12-4	CASSLDYTGELFF	TGTGCCAGCAGCCTAGACTACACCGGGGAGCTGTTTTTT